The rows below give T cell receptor beta chains drawn from one sample of a study of blood T cell repertoires in COVID-19. Profiled with immunoSEQ multiplex PCR; TCRdb holds only in-frame clones, not every one. The sample lists around 310,000 clones; 88% were seen once. Sequencing was done on a sample of PBMCs or T cells enriched from blood (not recorded which). These receptor sequences come from a man under 40 who had recovered from COVID-19. The CDR3 runs from the conserved cysteine through the conserved F or W. A D gene is named only where the DNA matches it firmly. Size is omitted from some rows. Given values are once, few, many or a class for expanded clones.

>-|TRBV6-6|-|TRBJ1-3
CASSSDTGNTIYF
TGTGCCAGCAGTTCGGACACTGGAAACACCATATATTTT
>-|TRBV28|few|TRBJ1-2
CASSSPPGGTTNYGYTF
TGTGCCAGCAGCTCCCCCCCGGGGGGCACTACCAACTATGGCTACACCTTC
>TRBD1|TRBV11-3|-|TRBJ2-7
CASSLGTGAYEQYF
TGTGCCAGCAGCCTCGGGACAGGGGCCTACGAGCAGTACTTC
>-|TRBV25-1|-|TRBJ2-3
CASSDPVDTQYF
TGTGCCAGCAGTGATCCCGTAGATACGCAGTATTTT
>TRBD1|TRBV19|-|TRBJ2-7
CASSIVTGGEQYF
TGTGCCAGTAGTATAGTTACAGGGGGCGAGCAGTACTTC
>-|TRBV29-1|-|TRBJ1-4
CSVAREGELFF
TGCAGCGTCGCCAGGGAGGGGGAACTGTTTTTT
>-|TRBV5-1|-|TRBJ1-5
CASSLAGGSNQPQHF
TGCGCCAGCAGCTTGGCCGGGGGTAGCAATCAGCCCCAGCATTTT
>-|TRBV7-3|-|TRBJ2-3
CASSVGGASDTQYF
TGTGCCAGCAGCGTAGGGGGGGCCTCAGATACGCAGTATTTT
>TRBD1|TRBV11-3|-|TRBJ2-7
CASSFGTDYEQYF
TGTGCCAGCAGCTTTGGGACAGACTACGAGCAGTACTTC
>-|TRBV5-1|-|TRBJ1-6
CASSLEDRGRSPLHF
TGCGCCAGCAGCTTGGAGGACAGAGGTCGTTCACCCCTCCACTTT
>TRBD1|TRBV7-9|-|TRBJ1-6
CASSLATGGGNSPLHF
TGTGCCAGCAGCTTAGCTACAGGGGGAGGTAATTCACCCCTCCACTTT
>TRBD2|TRBV3-1/TRBV3-2|-|TRBJ2-1
CASSPLGTSGGTHNEQFF
TGTGCCAGCAGCCCCCTTGGGACTAGCGGGGGGACGCACAATGAGCAGTTCTTC
>-|TRBV2|-|TRBJ2-7
CASSEFIVAYEQYF
TGTGCCAGCAGTGAATTTATAGTAGCCTACGAGCAGTACTTC
>TRBD1|TRBV2|-|TRBJ1-2
CASRDREDGYTF
TGTGCCAGCAGGGACAGGGAGGATGGCTACACCTTC
>-|TRBV21-1|-|TRBJ1-1
CASSKKGGRGENTEAFF
TGTGCCAGCAGCAAAAAAGGGGGACGGGGGGAGAACACTGAAGCTTTCTTT
>-|TRBV6-5|few|TRBJ2-7
CASSYSADSSYEQYF
TGTGCCAGCAGTTACTCGGCGGACAGCTCCTACGAGCAGTACTTC
>TRBD2|TRBV11-3|-|TRBJ2-2
CASSLGTSGTGELFF
TGTGCCAGCAGCTTAGGGACTAGCGGGACCGGGGAGCTGTTTTTT
>TRBD1|TRBV5-1|-|TRBJ1-1
CASSTQGGHTEAFF
TGCGCCAGCAGCACTCAGGGGGGACACACTGAAGCTTTCTTT
>TRBD1|TRBV30|-|TRBJ1-4
CAWSVGRQGALREKLFF
TGTGCCTGGAGTGTAGGTCGACAGGGGGCGTTACGTGAAAAACTGTTTTTT
>TRBD1|TRBV11-2|-|TRBJ1-4
CASSLGPGQGGEKLFF
TGTGCCAGCAGCTTAGGCCCGGGACAGGGGGGAGAAAAACTGTTTTTT
>-|TRBV4-1|-|TRBJ2-7
CASSQVLEGGSSYEQYF
TGCGCCAGCAGCCAGGTTCTCGAGGGGGGGAGCTCCTACGAGCAGTACTTC
>-|TRBV3-1/TRBV3-2|once|TRBJ1-3
CASSPSGGDTIYF
TGTGCCAGCAGCCCAAGCGGGGGGGACACCATATATTTT
>-|TRBV14|-|TRBJ2-1
CASSPSEGRSEQFF
TGTGCCAGCAGCCCGAGTGAGGGGAGGAGTGAGCAGTTCTTC
>TRBD1|TRBV6-6|-|TRBJ2-7
CASSYPGQDYEQYF
TGTGCCAGCAGTTACCCCGGACAGGACTACGAGCAGTACTTC
>-|TRBV30|-|TRBJ2-6
CAWSLSGANVLTF
TGTGCCTGGAGCTTATCTGGGGCCAACGTCCTGACTTTC
>-|TRBV19|-|TRBJ2-7
CASSIGVPYEQYF
TGTGCCAGTAGTATAGGCGTCCCCTACGAGCAGTACTTC
>TRBD1|TRBV19|-|TRBJ2-7
CASSSPGGRGLNEQYF
TGTGCCAGTAGTAGCCCCGGAGGCAGGGGGCTAAACGAGCAGTACTTC
>-|TRBV10-3|-|TRBJ2-1
CAISQNNEQFF
TGTGCCATCAGCCAGAACAATGAGCAGTTCTTC
>-|TRBV7-2|-|TRBJ2-4
CASSLVSAKNIQYF
TGTGCCAGCAGCTTAGTATCGGCCAAAAACATTCAGTACTTC
>-|TRBV5-1|-|TRBJ1-1
CASSLVQGTNTEAFF
TGCGCCAGCAGCTTGGTTCAGGGAACGAACACTGAAGCTTTCTTT
>-|TRBV11-2|-|TRBJ2-1
CASSSYTLGGEQFF
TGTGCCAGCAGCTCGTACACCCTTGGTGGTGAGCAGTTCTTC
>-|TRBV11-3|-|TRBJ1-6
CASSLGGGNSPLHF
TGTGCCAGCAGCTTAGGGGGAGGCAATTCACCCCTCCACTTT
>-|TRBV6-1|-|TRBJ2-1
CASSERLGDKFF
TGTGCCAGCAGTGAAAGGTTGGGGGACAAGTTCTTC
>-|TRBV2|-|TRBJ2-7
CASDQRTHTYEQYF
TGTGCCAGCGACCAGCGGACGCATACCTACGAGCAGTACTTC
>TRBD1|TRBV6-5|-|TRBJ1-5
CASDDRGLSQPQHF
TGTGCCAGCGATGACAGGGGCTTAAGCCAGCCCCAGCATTTT
>-|TRBV5-4|-|TRBJ1-5
CASSSYGEGQPQHF
TGTGCCAGCAGCTCTTACGGGGAAGGTCAGCCCCAGCATTTT
>TRBD1|TRBV15|-|TRBJ1-2
CATSSDDRGYGYTF
TGTGCCACCAGCAGCGATGACAGGGGCTATGGCTACACCTTC
>-|TRBV3-1/TRBV3-2|-|TRBJ2-7
CASSQDRTYRAYEQYF
TGTGCCAGCAGCCAAGATAGGACATACCGGGCGTACGAGCAGTACTTC
>-|TRBV10-3|-|TRBJ2-7
CAISEWGEEGYEQYF
TGTGCCATCAGTGAATGGGGGGAAGAAGGCTACGAGCAGTACTTC
>-|TRBV29-1|-|TRBJ1-1
CSVGERMNTEAFF
TGCAGCGTTGGTGAGAGGATGAACACTGAAGCTTTCTTT
>-|TRBV7-6|-|TRBJ1-3
CASSNLLGSSGNTIYF
TGTGCCAGCAGCAATCTACTCGGGAGCTCTGGAAACACCATATATTTT
>TRBD1|TRBV6-5|once|TRBJ1-2
CASIGQGINYGYTF
TGTGCCAGCATCGGACAGGGAATCAACTATGGCTACACCTTC
>TRBD1|TRBV19|-|TRBJ1-1
CASSIRQGALTNTEAFF
TGTGCCAGTAGTATAAGACAGGGGGCCCTGACGAACACTGAAGCTTTCTTT
>-|TRBV7-3|-|TRBJ2-3
CASSPGGREDTQYF
TGTGCCAGCAGCCCCGGGGGGCGGGAAGATACGCAGTATTTT
>TRBD1|TRBV27|-|TRBJ2-1
CASRLGTGSYNEQFF
TGTGCCAGCAGACTAGGGACAGGTTCCTACAATGAGCAGTTCTTC